What follows is one T cell receptor (beta chain) and its context. Its antigen is not identified. These data are taken from a study of cytomegalovirus exposure and HLA in healthy donors. Study overall: Some 77 million unique TCRs from HLA-typed donors were held in an early release of data.

Trimming removed 0 bases from V and 0 bases from J, with 12 bases in between. Germline V gene sequence: CDR1 MNHEY, CDR2 SVGAGI. The CDR3 contains 16 residues. Researchers ran the PCR with 60 Vbeta and 13 Jbeta primers. Generated by immunoSEQ multiplex PCR, the TCRdb table keeps only in-frame clones and is missing some. The sample lists roughly 290,000 clones, approximately 90% occurring once. The study's findings and limits: Upon later analysis, TCR association rates were observed to vary by HLA locus, being highest for DRB1 and lowest for HLA-C. Later analysis demonstrated an association between a missense DCLRE1C variant and TCR beta V- and J-gene trimming. A list of around 160 TCR beta chains associated with cytomegalovirus was given.

The receptor was derived from a woman younger than 30 in good health and CMV-seronegative. Material for sequencing was PBMCs. The chain recombines TRBV6-5 with TRBJ2-7; D may be TRBD2 (5 bases). The DNA of the CDR3 is TGTGCCAGCAGTTACTCGGGAGTCGTAACCTCCTACGAGCAGTACTTC. Protein product: CASSYSGVVTSYEQYF.